This TCR beta chain originates from a study of cytomegalovirus exposure and HLA in healthy donors. Both 60 Vbeta primers and 13 Jbeta primers went into the PCR. Clones were sequenced by immunoSEQ multiplex PCR, and TCRdb holds only the in-frame ones, with some missing. In the table there are about 130,000 clones, 70% to 80% of which are singletons. General study findings and limits: Sequence variants that were highly shared formed a cluster that was likely a sequencing artifact. Most TCR sequences proved rare, with some public TCRs found in many donors.

A note on this clone: The antigen is not known.

The germline CDR1 and CDR2 sequences are SNHLY and FYNNEI. CDR3 length: 16 residues. With V trimmed by 4 bases and J by 3 bases, 10 bases remained unmatched. The sequencing input was PBMCs. The source is a human donor in good health. The V call is TRBV2, the J call TRBJ2-7; 9 positions match TRBD1. CDR3 amino acids: CASSGRRTGDNYEQYF. DNA for the CDR3: TGTGCCAGCAGTGGCCGCCGGACAGGGGATAACTACGAGCAGTACTTC.